This T cell receptor beta chain came from a study of blood T cell repertoires in COVID-19. In the original analysis: Researchers report that nucleated cell counts were estimated from reference gene primer amplification. Sequenced by immunoSEQ multiplex PCR; TCRdb stores in-frame clones only, minus some. The V and J calls and clone size are taken from that table; D and trimming were inferred from the DNA. Here the sample spans 120,000 to 150,000 clones, over 80% being singletons. The CDR3 sequence is 16 residues long. Losses at the gene ends were 2 bases for V and 6 bases for J; bases not matched to a gene: 9. Germline CDR1 SGHTA, CDR2 FQGNSA. Everyone who took part was 18 to 89 years old, and they came from about two dozen US areas.

This clonotype originated in a woman in her fifties or sixties who had been exposed to COVID-19. Sequencing was performed on PBMCs or T cells enriched from blood (not recorded which). V is TRBV7-2 and J is TRBJ2-3, with TRBD2 matching 9 bases. As DNA, the CDR3 is TGTGCCAGCAGCTTAAGCGGGGGGCGACCATCTGATACGCAGTATTTT. Amino acid sequence: CASSLSGGRPSDTQYF.